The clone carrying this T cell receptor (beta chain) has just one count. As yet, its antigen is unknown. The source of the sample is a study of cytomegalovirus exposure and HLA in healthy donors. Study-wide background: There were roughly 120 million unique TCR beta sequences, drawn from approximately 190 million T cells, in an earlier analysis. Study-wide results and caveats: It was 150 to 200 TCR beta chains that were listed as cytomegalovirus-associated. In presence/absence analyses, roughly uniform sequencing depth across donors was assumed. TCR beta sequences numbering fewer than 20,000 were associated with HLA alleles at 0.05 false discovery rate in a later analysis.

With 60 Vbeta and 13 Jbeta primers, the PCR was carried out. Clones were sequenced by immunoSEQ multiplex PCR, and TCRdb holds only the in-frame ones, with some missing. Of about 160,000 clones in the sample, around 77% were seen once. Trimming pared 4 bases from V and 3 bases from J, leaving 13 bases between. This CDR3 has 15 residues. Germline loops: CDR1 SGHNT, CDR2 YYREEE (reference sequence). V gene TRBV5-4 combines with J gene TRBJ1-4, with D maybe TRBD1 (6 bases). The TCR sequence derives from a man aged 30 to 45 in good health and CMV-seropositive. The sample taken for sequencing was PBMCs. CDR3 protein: CASSRGGEANEKLFF. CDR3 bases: TGTGCCAGCAGCCGAGGGGGAGAGGCTAATGAAAAACTGTTTTTT.